The clone carrying this T cell receptor beta chain was counted only a few times. Its cognate antigen is unknown. This entry comes from a study of T cell repertoires in cytomegalovirus infection. At the level of the study: The study used recently identified HLA-C-restricted and well-studied HLA-B-restricted CMV epitopes.

The V and J ends lost 5 bases and 7 bases respectively, with 21 bases between them. The CDR3 extends over 15 amino acids. Germline lookup yields CDR1 DFQATT and CDR2 SNEGSKA (reference sequence). TCRdb re-analysed the reads in MiXCR, keeping a single row per CDR3 protein. This table holds around 570,000 distinct CDR3 sequences, over 35% found once. Study results and caveats: Ex vivo, HLA-C-restricted CMV-specific TCR beta clonotypes prevailed over the rest of the response.

The gene calls are TRBV20-1 and TRBJ2-1; D possibly corresponds to TRBD2 (7 bases). The sequence was collected from a human donor in good health (CMV status not recorded). Some clones in this sample may be carry-over from other donors' samples. The sample consisted of cultured PBMCs, taken from culture after CMV antigen stimulation. DNA for the CDR3: TGCAGTGCTGACGCGGGGGCCACCCCGGGGAATGAGCAGTTCTTC. It translates to CSADAGATPGNEQFF.